Shown below are 13 T cell receptor beta chains from a single sample sequenced in a study of blood T cell repertoires in COVID-19. Assay: immunoSEQ multiplex PCR; the TCRdb copy retains only in-frame clones and omits some. The top ten hold more than 4.5% of the sample, which has approximately 210,000 clones, about 88% seen once. The sample consisted of peripheral blood. These receptors all stem from a woman between 40 and 55 years old with acute or convalescent COVID-19.

The V and J genes are TRBV2 and TRBJ1-3; tentatively, D is TRBD1 (5 bases). The V end lost 6 bases, the J end lost 1 base, and 13 bases lay between the germline ends. Germline V CDR1 and CDR2: SNHLY, FYNNEI. The CDR3 runs 15 residues. The CDR3 DNA reads as TGTGCCAGCAGCCAGGGTCCCCTGTCTGGAAACACCATATATTTT. The encoded protein is CASSQGPLSGNTIYF.

This clone was recorded once. The chain employs TRBV6-6 and TRBJ2-7; possibly TRBD2 for D (6 bases). The length of the CDR3 is 13 residues. The V end lost 2 bases, the J end lost 1 base, and 6 bases lay between the germline ends. Germline-derived CDR1 and CDR2 are MNHNY and SVGAGI (reference sequence). CDR3 sequence (DNA): TGTGCCAGCAGTTACGGGACTTCCTACGAGCAGTACGTC. Its protein product is CASSYGTSYEQYV.

V usage is TRBV29-1 and J usage is TRBJ1-2, with 10 nucleotides matching TRBD1. This CDR3 spans 14 amino acids. Germline V lookup: CDR1 SQVTM, CDR2 ANQGSEA. Trimming took 7 bases from V and 8 from J; bases not matched to a gene: 13. CDR3 in DNA: TGCAGCGGTGGGACAGGGGCAAGTATTGGGGGCTACACCTTC. Amino acids: CSGGTGASIGGYTF.

CDR3 residues: CASSQLGSIYSNQPQHF. The CDR3 nucleotides are TGTGCCAGTAGCCAACTGGGGAGTATTTATAGCAATCAGCCCCAGCATTTT. The chain links TRBV19 to TRBJ1-5; D remains ambiguous. CDR1 is LNHDA, CDR2 SQIVND, per germline (reference sequence). CDR3 length: 17 amino acids. V dropped 6 bases and J dropped 0 bases, with 18 bases sitting between them.

The V call is TRBV15, the J call TRBJ1-3, with a tentative D call TRBD1 (6 bases). This CDR3 is 17 amino acids long. The germline V and J ends were trimmed by 4 bases and 6 bases, with 22 bases remaining between them. Germline V gene sequence: CDR1 LNHNV, CDR2 YYDKDF (reference sequence). In DNA, the CDR3 is TGTGCCACCAGCACCGACAGGCTTCCTCAGAGATCAAACACCATATATTTT. This translates into CATSTDRLPQRSNTIYF.

This clone was detected once. This chain joins TRBV30 and TRBJ2-1; tentatively, D is TRBD2 (6 bases). CDR1 GTSNPN and CDR2 SVGIG come from the germline V gene (reference sequence). Trimming removed 6 bases from V and 7 bases from J, with 13 bases in between. The CDR3 runs to 12 residues. The CDR3 DNA follows: TGTGCCTGCTCTCCTGGGGGGAATGAGCAGTTCTTC. Its translation is CACSPGGNEQFF.

This clone is a singleton in its sample. The J gene is TRBJ2-7, the V gene TRBV21-1; TRBD1 is the table's D call and was not checked against the DNA. TRBV21-1 is a recognized pseudogene. The CDR3 runs to 12 residues. CDR3 sequence (DNA): TGTGCCCTGACAGGGTTTAGGAGCGAGCAGTACGTC. This codes for CALTGFRSEQYV.

The chain combines TRBV2 with TRBJ1-2; no clear D. This CDR3 spans 14 amino acids. V dropped 3 bases and J dropped 0 bases, with 8 bases sitting between them. The V gene's germline CDR1 is SNHLY and CDR2 FYNNEI. The CDR3 sequence: CASSDYRTNYGYTF. The DNA for the CDR3 is TGTGCCAGCAGTGACTACAGAACTAACTATGGCTACACCTTC.

This chain links TRBV5-4 with TRBJ2-5; 10 positions match TRBD2. The CDR3 spans 14 residues. Germline values: CDR1 SGHNT, CDR2 YYREEE (reference sequence). V trimming: 4 bases; J trimming: 4 bases; junction bases outside the gene matches: 4. The CDR3 bases are TGTGCCAGCAGCCCTACTAGCGGGGTAGAGACCCAGTACTTC. Its protein is CASSPTSGVETQYF. The variable domain in full, completed from reference TRBV5-4 and TRBJ2-5, reads ETGVTQSPTHLIKTRGQQVTLRCSSQSGHNTVSWYQQALGQGPQFIFQYYREEENGRGNFPPRFSGLQFPNYSSELNVNALELDDSALYLCASSPTSGVETQYFGPGTRLLVL.

In this sample, this clone turned up a few times. The chain recombines TRBV5-6 with TRBJ2-7; TRBD1 matches at 7 bases. Trimming took 3 bases from V and 4 from J; bases not matched to a gene: 4. CDR3 length: 13 amino acids. CDR1 SGHDT and CDR2 YYEEEE come from the germline V gene. CDR3 protein: CASSSSDRYEQYV. In DNA, the CDR3 is TGTGCCAGCAGCTCCTCGGACAGGTACGAGCAGTACGTC.

This rearrangement joins TRBV9 to TRBJ2-5; TRBD1 agrees at 12 bases. The CDR3 length is 18 residues. Germline V gene sequence: CDR1 SGDLS, CDR2 YYNGEE. Trimming removed 2 bases from V and 1 base from J; junction bases left unmatched: 9. The DNA of the CDR3 is TGTGCCAGCAGCGTTGGGGACAGGGGGCTTTGGACCCAAGAGACCCAGTACTTC. It encodes CASSVGDRGLWTQETQYF.

This clone appeared once. This rearrangement joins TRBV7-8 to TRBJ1-3; D is possibly TRBD1 (5 bases). This CDR3 comprises 15 residues. Germline loops: CDR1 SGHVS, CDR2 FQNEAQ. Trimming shortened V by 5 bases and J by 3 bases, and 14 bases separated the two germline ends. CDR3 amino acids: CASSPGTMGGNTIYF. The CDR3 bases are TGTGCCAGCAGCCCGGGGACTATGGGTGGAAACACCATATATTTT.

This clone was seen only a few times. The chain combines TRBV5-1 with TRBJ1-1; D might be TRBD1 (5 bases). Per germline, CDR1 SGHRS and CDR2 YFSETQ. The V gene lost 5 bases and the J gene lost 1 base, with 12 bases spanning the gap. The CDR3 has 14 amino acids. CDR3 nucleotide sequence: TGCGCCAGCAGTATCGGGACTCCGAACACTGAAGCTTTCTTT. Amino acids: CASSIGTPNTEAFF.